This record covers a single T cell receptor (beta chain). Trimming took off 3 bases at V and 0 bases at J, with 18 bases between the two ends. Germline CDR1 SEHNR, CDR2 FQNEAQ (reference sequence). The CDR3 loop spans 17 amino acids. The data were taken from a study of cytomegalovirus exposure and HLA in healthy donors. This PCR relied on a set of 60 Vbeta primers and 13 Jbeta primers. Clones were sequenced by immunoSEQ multiplex PCR, and TCRdb holds only the in-frame ones, with some missing. This repertoire shows roughly 100,000 clones, roughly 79% found once; its top ten account for approximately 4.3%.

The chain combines TRBV7-9 with TRBJ2-7; TRBD2 is a possible D gene (5 bases). Material for sequencing was PBMCs. The sequence was obtained from a man between 50 and 59 years old in good health and CMV-seropositive. Here the CDR3 DNA reads TGTGCCAGCAGCTTTCCCTCCAAAGACGGGATCTCCTACGAGCAGTACTTC. Amino acid sequence: CASSFPSKDGISYEQYF.